What follows are 32 T cell receptor beta chains derived from one specimen sequenced in a study of blood T cell repertoires in COVID-19. Generated by immunoSEQ multiplex PCR, the TCRdb table keeps only in-frame clones and is missing some. The sample records hundreds of thousands of clones, around nine tenths being singletons. The source material was PBMCs or T cells enriched from blood (not recorded which). These receptor sequences come from a woman between 50 and 59 years old who had recovered from COVID-19.

This clone was counted a few times. V usage is TRBV12-3 or TRBV12-4 and J usage is TRBJ2-7; the D is unclear. Trimming cost V 6 bases and J 1 base, with 10 bases left between them. The CDR3 covers 13 residues. The CDR3 DNA sequence: TGTGCCAGCAGCCAGACAAGTTCCTACGAGCAGTACTTC. Encoded protein: CASSQTSSYEQYF.

The V gene is TRBV15, the J gene TRBJ1-5; 7 bases are shared with TRBD1. Germline V gives CDR1 LNHNV, CDR2 YYDKDF (reference sequence). There are 16 residues in the CDR3. Germline trimming cut 3 bases from V and 3 bases from J; bases unmatched to any gene: 8. The CDR3 loop is CATSRKPGQLNQPQHF. For the CDR3, the DNA is TGTGCCACCAGCAGGAAACCGGGACAGCTCAATCAGCCCCAGCATTTT.

This chain joins TRBV2 and TRBJ2-3, with D possibly being TRBD1 (6 bases). The germline V gene has CDR1 SNHLY and CDR2 FYNNEI. The V end lost 5 bases, the J end lost 0 bases, and 12 bases lay between the germline ends. The CDR3 covers 15 residues. The CDR3 sequence: CASSWTETSTDTQYF. The CDR3 bases are TGTGCCAGCAGTTGGACAGAGACTAGCACAGATACGCAGTATTTT.

The chain couples TRBV7-9 to TRBJ2-7, with D possibly being TRBD1 (5 bases). Germline CDR1 and CDR2: SEHNR and FQNEAQ (reference sequence). The CDR3 loop spans 15 amino acids. V was shortened by 5 bases and J by 3 bases, with 17 bases between the two germline ends. CDR3 in DNA: TGTGCCAGCAGCACTGGGCAGGGCCGTGTCTACGAGCAGTACTTC. Protein: CASSTGQGRVYEQYF.

This sequence joins TRBV28 and TRBJ1-5; D unresolved. The ends were cut back, 2 bases at V and 7 bases at J, with 12 bases in the middle. Germline-derived CDR1 and CDR2 are MDHEN and SYDVKM. The CDR3 is 14 residues long. This CDR3 is CASSLPSTYQPQHF. For the CDR3, the DNA is TGTGCCAGCAGTTTACCCTCGACATACCAGCCCCAGCATTTT.

The chain recombines TRBV3-1 (or the pseudogene TRBV3-2) with TRBJ1-2, with D maybe TRBD1 (5 bases). This CDR3 region has 17 residues. Deletions cut 4 bases from V and 3 bases from J, with 21 bases between. Per the germline V gene, CDR1 is LGHDT and CDR2 is YNNKEL (reference sequence). The CDR3 region is CASSPHLRGTEDYGYTF. The CDR3 DNA is TGTGCCAGCAGCCCACATCTACGCGGGACGGAAGACTATGGCTACACCTTC.

This clone was observed a handful of times. The chain links TRBV15 to TRBJ1-5, with a tentative D call TRBD1 (6 bases). In germline, CDR1 is LNHNV, CDR2 YYDKDF (reference sequence). V shed 2 bases and J shed 4 bases, with 9 bases lying between them. This CDR3 is 14 amino acids long. Written as DNA, the CDR3 is TGTGCCACCAGCAGACACAGGGCAAATCAGCCCCAGCATTTT. This gives the protein CATSRHRANQPQHF.

The chain recombines TRBV27 with TRBJ1-6, with D unresolved. Germline V lookup: CDR1 MNHEY, CDR2 SMNVEV (reference sequence). Trimming stripped 6 bases from V and 0 bases from J, with 9 bases between. This CDR3 is 15 amino acids long. The CDR3 sequence is CASRLGSSYNSPLHF. The CDR3 DNA reads as TGTGCCAGCAGACTAGGTAGCTCCTATAATTCACCCCTCCACTTT.

The V call is TRBV5-1, the J call TRBJ1-4; the match to TRBD1 covers 9 bases. The CDR3 is made up of 15 amino acids. Per germline, CDR1 SGHRS and CDR2 YFSETQ. V lost 4 bases, J lost 13 bases, and 14 bases stayed unmatched. CDR3 bases: TGCGCCAGCAGCCAAGGGGCAGGACAGGGGAAAAGACTGTTTTTT. Amino acids: CASSQGAGQGKRLFF.

The rearrangement uses TRBV3-1 (or the pseudogene TRBV3-2) and TRBJ2-7; 7 nucleotides agree with TRBD1. Trimming removed 5 bases from V and 3 bases from J; junction bases left unmatched: 7. This CDR3 has 14 amino acids. CDR1 is LGHDT and CDR2 is YNNKEL in the germline V gene (reference sequence). CDR3 DNA: TGTGCCAGCAGCACCCCGGGACAGAACTACGAGCAGTACTTC. It codes for CASSTPGQNYEQYF.

The chain joins TRBV10-3 to TRBJ2-1, with TRBD2 identical over 10 bases. Per germline, CDR1 ENHRY and CDR2 SYGVKD. V gave up 4 bases and J gave up 4 bases; unmatched junction bases: 7. This CDR3 comprises 16 residues. This CDR3 is CAISVVASGGYNEQFF. CDR3 DNA sequence: TGTGCCATCAGTGTCGTGGCTAGCGGGGGATACAATGAGCAGTTCTTC.

The chain employs TRBV18 and TRBJ1-2; D gene unclear. Trimming stripped 0 bases from V and 8 bases from J, with 13 bases between. The CDR3 length is 14 residues. The germline CDR1 and CDR2 sequences are KGHSH and LQKENI. CDR3 DNA: TGTGCCAGCTCACCACCCTCCGTAGTAATGGGCTACACCTTC. It codes for CASSPPSVVMGYTF.

CDR3 protein: CATSRDGTGTEAFF. In DNA form, the CDR3 reads TGTGCCACCAGCAGAGATGGCACGGGGACTGAAGCTTTCTTT. The chain carries TRBV15 and TRBJ1-1; D not resolved. CDR1 and CDR2 (germline): LNHNV, YYDKDF (reference sequence). This CDR3 spans 14 amino acids. Trimming removed 0 bases from V and 5 bases from J, with 10 bases in between.

The V and J genes are TRBV6-5 and TRBJ2-1; 13 nucleotides match TRBD2. The ends lost 4 bases at V and 10 bases at J; junction bases unmatched: 7. CDR3 length: 15 amino acids. CDR1 and CDR2 (germline): MNHEY, SVGAGI. CDR3: CASSSRLAGGLEQFF. The CDR3 coding sequence is TGTGCCAGCAGTTCTCGACTAGCGGGGGGCCTCGAGCAGTTCTTC.

The chain is built from TRBV29-1 and TRBJ1-2, with 8 bases fitting TRBD1. Trimming removed 0 bases from V and 4 bases from J; junction bases left unmatched: 1. Germline V gene sequence: CDR1 SQVTM, CDR2 ANQGSEA. The CDR3 has 13 amino acids. This chain's CDR3 is CSVEDQGAYGYTF. CDR3 coding DNA: TGCAGCGTTGAAGATCAGGGGGCCTATGGCTACACCTTC. Drawing the rest from reference TRBV29-1 and TRBJ1-2, the complete variable domain is SAVISQKPSRDICQRGTSLTIQCQVDSQVTMMFWYRQQPGQSLTLIATANQGSEATYESGFVIDKFPISRPNLTFSTLTVSNMSPEDSSIYLCSVEDQGAYGYTFGSGTRLTVV.

The chain links TRBV19 to TRBJ2-1; TRBD2 aligns across 8 bases. From germline, CDR1 is LNHDA and CDR2 SQIVND (reference sequence). The junction had 15 bases not matched to a gene; V was cut back by 9 bases and J by 14 bases. This CDR3 is built from 13 residues. CDR3 sequence: CASSPGLAGQKFF. The CDR3, as DNA: TGTGCCAGCTCTCCGGGGCTAGCGGGCCAAAAGTTCTTC.

The chain carries TRBV11-2 and TRBJ1-2; 10 nucleotides align to TRBD1. The CDR3 has 16 amino acids. The germline CDR1 and CDR2 sequences are SGHAT and FQNNGV. V lost 5 bases and J lost 2; bases outside the gene matches: 8. CDR3 nucleotides: TGTGCCAGCAGCAACCGGGACAGGGGCCCCAACTATGGCTACACCTTC. The encoded protein is CASSNRDRGPNYGYTF.

V gene TRBV5-1 combines with J gene TRBJ1-3; 10 bases map to TRBD1. CDR1 SGHRS and CDR2 YFSETQ come from the germline V gene. The CDR3 is made up of 16 amino acids. V shed 3 bases, J shed 4 bases, and the junction held 7 bases outside the gene matches. CDR3 region: CASSSRTGGTGNTIYF. In DNA, the CDR3 is TGCGCCAGCAGCTCGCGGACAGGGGGAACCGGAAACACCATATATTTT.

V is TRBV7-3 and J is TRBJ2-4; possible D gene TRBD1, 6 bases. This CDR3 has 14 amino acids. Germline V gives CDR1 SGHTA, CDR2 FQGTGA. Between the trimmed V and J ends, which lost 5 bases and 2 bases, there was a span of 10 bases. The CDR3: CASSPQGSKNIQYF. The CDR3 DNA reads TGTGCCAGCAGCCCCCAGGGGTCCAAAAACATTCAGTACTTC.

The chain is built from TRBV5-1 and TRBJ1-4, with 7 bases that match TRBD1. The CDR3 runs 15 residues. From germline, CDR1 is SGHRS and CDR2 YFSETQ. Trimming took 3 bases from V and 9 from J; bases not matched to a gene: 11. The CDR3 protein is CASSSRPGQPQKLFF. The DNA of the CDR3 is TGCGCCAGCAGCTCTCGTCCGGGACAGCCTCAAAAACTGTTTTTT.

The rearrangement uses TRBV6-5 and TRBJ1-1, with 7 bases matching TRBD1. The CDR3 is 12 residues long. The V gene end was trimmed by 2 bases and the J gene end by 11 bases; junction bases not matched to a gene: 5. Germline V gene data show CDR1 as MNHEY and CDR2 as SVGAGI. The chain's CDR3 is CASSYPGQTAFF. CDR3 DNA sequence: TGTGCCAGCAGTTACCCGGGACAGACGGCTTTCTTT.

The CDR3 sequence: CATSRAQGNYGYTF. The DNA of the CDR3 is TGTGCCACCAGCAGAGCGCAGGGAAACTATGGCTACACCTTC. The chain links TRBV15 to TRBJ1-2, with D possibly matching TRBD1 (5 bases). From germline, CDR1 is LNHNV and CDR2 YYDKDF (reference sequence). Trimming took 1 base from V and 2 from J, leaving 8 bases between them. The length of the CDR3 is 14 residues.

This chain joins TRBV19 and TRBJ1-2, with D unclear. Trimming cost V 1 base and J 9 bases, with 18 bases left between them. The CDR3 spans 15 residues. CDR1 is LNHDA and CDR2 is SQIVND in the germline V gene (reference sequence). The CDR3 loop reads CASSIARGPGESYTF. For the CDR3, the DNA is TGTGCCAGTAGTATAGCCCGGGGTCCGGGCGAAAGCTACACCTTC.

This CDR3 reads CARSGGTGEQYF. The CDR3 DNA is TGTGCCAGAAGCGGGGGGACGGGGGAGCAGTACTTC. The chain carries TRBV2 and TRBJ2-7; 9 bases fit TRBD2. With 9 bases clipped from V and 7 bases from J, the junction kept 7 bases outside the gene matches. Germline CDR1 reads SNHLY; CDR2 reads FYNNEI. CDR3 length equals 12 residues.

The chain employs TRBV15 and TRBJ2-1, with TRBD2 matching 9 bases. Germline loops: CDR1 LNHNV, CDR2 YYDKDF (reference sequence). J lost 3 bases, V lost 0 bases, and 6 bases had no gene match. The CDR3 is 17 amino acids. The CDR3 region has the DNA TGTGCCACCAGCAGAGATAGGGGGACTAGCCGCTACAATGAGCAGTTCTTC. Translating gives CATSRDRGTSRYNEQFF.

The rearrangement uses TRBV7-9 and TRBJ1-1, with D possibly TRBD1 on 6 matching bases. Trimming stripped 1 base from V and 1 base from J, with 10 bases between. Germline CDR1 reads SEHNR; CDR2 reads FQNEAQ (reference sequence). This CDR3 comprises 15 residues. The CDR3 region is CASSLGGGGNTEAFF. The DNA for the CDR3 is TGTGCCAGCAGCTTAGGGGGAGGGGGGAACACTGAAGCTTTCTTT.

The chain joins TRBV7-2 to TRBJ2-7; perhaps TRBD1 as D (5 bases). This CDR3 spans 16 amino acids. V was pared by 4 bases and J by 9 bases, with 25 bases between. Germline-derived CDR1 and CDR2 are SGHTA and FQGNSA. The CDR3 is CASSSKMPGPKSVQYF. Here the CDR3 DNA reads TGTGCCAGCAGCTCAAAGATGCCAGGGCCCAAGTCGGTGCAGTACTTC.

The chain employs TRBV28 and TRBJ2-7, with TRBD1 as a possible D gene (5 bases). Germline CDR1 reads MDHEN; CDR2 reads SYDVKM. There are 16 residues in the CDR3. V was shortened by 5 bases and J by 0 bases, with 17 bases between the two germline ends. CDR3 protein: CASSTATELSSYEQYF. CDR3 nucleotide sequence: TGTGCCAGCAGTACAGCGACAGAACTTAGCTCCTACGAGCAGTACTTC.

This clone has just one count. V gene TRBV6-4 combines with J gene TRBJ2-5, with 11 bases that match TRBD2. The length of the CDR3 is 19 residues. V lost 8 bases and J lost 5; bases outside the gene matches: 22. Per the germline V gene, CDR1 is MRHNA and CDR2 is SNTAGT. CDR3 sequence: CASSGQTLAGGCIRETQYF. CDR3 coding DNA: TGTGCCAGCTCGGGACAGACCCTAGCGGGGGGATGTATTCGGGAGACCCAGTACTTC.

The chain couples TRBV7-2 to TRBJ1-2; a possible D gene is TRBD1 (5 bases). Per the germline V gene, CDR1 is SGHTA and CDR2 is FQGNSA. The CDR3 totals 13 residues. The V end lost 1 base, the J end lost 7 bases, and 10 bases lay between the germline ends. The CDR3 reads CASSLGGGAGYTF. The CDR3 region has the DNA TGTGCCAGCAGCTTAGGGGGTGGGGCTGGCTACACCTTC.

Notes on this clone: The junction does not match germline at one end; this may be a read error. The chain links TRBV2 to TRBJ2-2; 7 positions match TRBD1. This CDR3 is built from 13 residues. Germline-derived CDR1 and CDR2 are SNHLY and FYNNEI. The CDR3 here is CASSEALPGGLFF. The DNA for the CDR3 is TGTGCCAGCAGTGAAGCGCTTCCAGGGGGGCTGTTTTTT.

The chain combines TRBV28 with TRBJ1-2, with D possibly being TRBD1 (6 bases). CDR1 MDHEN and CDR2 SYDVKM come from the germline V gene. V was clipped by 2 bases and J by 2 bases, with 9 bases between them. The CDR3 is 14 amino acids. The CDR3 nucleotides are TGTGCCAGCAGTTTAAGCGGACAGAACTATGGCTACACCTTC. It is translated as CASSLSGQNYGYTF.